These T cell receptor beta chains were read from a single sample in a study of cytomegalovirus exposure and HLA in healthy donors. Some clones are missing from TCRdb's copy, which holds only in-frame ones; the method was immunoSEQ multiplex PCR. The sample contains about 14,000 clones, less than 75% of which appear only once. The specimen sequenced was PBMCs. The origin of the receptors is a woman between 45 and 65 years old in good health and CMV-seropositive. Both conserved end residues are part of each CDR3. D genes are given only for firm matches. The size entry is marked missing in some rows and otherwise reads once, few, many or a size class.

>14|TRBV30|TRBD1|-|TRBJ1-2
CAGQPGQTNYGYTF
TGTGCCGGCCAACCGGGACAGACTAACTATGGCTACACCTTC
>12|TRBV30|-|once|TRBJ1-2
CAWSVKGGGYTF
TGTGCCTGGAGTGTAAAAGGCGGTGGCTACACCTTC
>13|TRBV28|TRBD1|few|TRBJ2-1
CASSLPGTGEQFF
TGTGCCAGCAGTTTACCTGGGACAGGTGAGCAGTTCTTC
>15|TRBV5-1|-|-|TRBJ1-1
CASSLDGRPNTEAFF
TGCGCCAGCAGCTTGGACGGCAGGCCGAACACTGAAGCTTTCTTT
>15|TRBV4-3|TRBD2|-|TRBJ2-1
CASSQTSGVYNEQFF
TGCGCCAGCAGCCAGACTAGCGGAGTGTACAATGAGCAGTTCTTC
>13|TRBV27|-|few|TRBJ2-1
CASSLSRRIEQFF
TGTGCCAGCAGTTTATCCCGCAGGATTGAGCAGTTCTTC
>13|TRBV9|-|-|TRBJ1-2
CASSVFGAGGYTF
TGTGCCAGCAGCGTATTTGGCGCGGGGGGCTACACCTTC
>18|TRBV4-2|TRBD2|-|TRBJ2-1
CASSQDRGEGSSYNEQFF
TGTGCCAGCAGCCAAGATCGGGGGGAGGGGAGCTCCTACAATGAGCAGTTCTTC
>12|TRBV27|-|-|TRBJ1-1
CASSFLNTEAFF
TGTGCCAGCAGTTTCTTGAACACTGAAGCTTTCTTT
>17|TRBV4-2|-|few|TRBJ2-6
CASSPQGSITGANVLTF
TGTGCCAGCAGCCCCCAGGGGTCTATTACTGGGGCCAACGTCCTGACTTTC
>12|TRBV30|-|-|TRBJ2-7
CAWSVMFGEQYF
TGTGCCTGGAGTGTAATGTTCGGGGAGCAGTACTTC
>16|TRBV4-1|-|few|TRBJ2-5
CASSQEAGAVPETQYF
TGCGCCAGCAGCCAAGAAGCTGGGGCGGTCCCAGAGACCCAGTACTTC
>15|TRBV4-3|TRBD2|once|TRBJ2-1
CASSPGTSYGNEQFF
TGCGCCAGCAGCCCCGGGACTAGCTATGGCAATGAGCAGTTCTTC
>12|TRBV6-5|-|few|TRBJ1-3
CASRPPEGMIYF
TGTGCCAGCAGACCCCCGGAGGGAATGATATATTTT
>15|TRBV6-1|TRBD2|medium-sized|TRBJ2-5
CASSELAGGQETQYF
TGTGCCAGCAGTGAACTAGCGGGAGGGCAAGAGACCCAGTACTTC
>12|TRBV19|-|-|TRBJ1-2
CASSIWPGGYTF
TGTGCCAGTAGTATTTGGCCGGGAGGCTACACCTTC
>10|TRBV5-8|-|few|TRBJ1-3
CASRLNTIYF
TGTGCCAGCAGACTAAACACCATATATTTT
>11|TRBV30|-|once|TRBJ2-5
CAWTTGETQYF
TGTGCCTGGACGACGGGAGAGACCCAGTACTTC
>12|TRBV29-1|-|-|TRBJ2-1
CSVAELRNEQFF
TGCAGCGTAGCCGAGCTGAGAAATGAGCAGTTCTTC
>14|TRBV5-1|-|-|TRBJ2-5
CASSLVGGQETQYF
TGCGCCAGCAGCTTGGTCGGCGGCCAAGAGACCCAGTACTTC
>13|TRBV6-5|TRBD1|-|TRBJ2-5
CASSRGQEETQYF
TGTGCCAGCAGCCGGGGACAGGAAGAGACCCAGTACTTC
>15|TRBV7-2|TRBD2|-|TRBJ2-7
CASSPRGGRQGEQYF
TGTGCCAGCAGCCCCCGGGGCGGGAGGCAGGGCGAGCAGTACTTC
>15|TRBV4-2|TRBD2|-|TRBJ2-7
CASSQVAGVLNEQYF
TGTGCCAGCAGCCAAGTAGCGGGAGTTTTGAACGAGCAGTACTTC
>12|TRBV5-1|-|-|TRBJ2-7
CASSRAGEIQYF
TGCGCCAGCAGCAGGGCAGGGGAAATCCAGTACTTC
>13|TRBV29-1|-|-|TRBJ1-5
CSAADGGNQPQHF
TGCAGCGCCGCGGACGGGGGGAATCAGCCCCAGCATTTT
>14|TRBV18|-|-|TRBJ2-2
CASTQGGNTGELFF
TGTGCCAGCACACAGGGAGGGAACACCGGGGAGCTGTTTTTT
>11|TRBV20-1|-|-|TRBJ1-1
CSAQSTGHAFF
TGCAGTGCTCAATCCACAGGGCACGCTTTCTTT
>15|TRBV9|TRBD1|-|TRBJ2-3
CASSVGGGPTDTQYF
TGTGCCAGCAGCGTAGGAGGGGGCCCCACAGATACGCAGTATTTT
>14|TRBV7-9|-|few|TRBJ2-2
CASTPSSGAGELFF
TGTGCCAGCACCCCTTCCTCAGGGGCCGGGGAGCTGTTTTTT
>12|TRBV28|-|-|TRBJ1-4
CASSLFSEKLFF
TGTGCCAGCAGTTTATTTTCAGAAAAACTGTTTTTT
>12|TRBV18|-|-|TRBJ2-7
CASSGGGPEQYF
TGTGCCAGCTCGGGAGGGGGGCCCGAGCAGTACTTC
>13|TRBV6-1|TRBD1|-|TRBJ1-2
CASSVDRVKSYTF
TGTGCCAGCAGTGTGGACAGGGTGAAAAGCTACACCTTC
>12|TRBV29-1|-|-|TRBJ2-5
CSVDRDQETQYF
TGCAGCGTTGACAGGGACCAAGAGACCCAGTACTTC
>14|TRBV7-9|-|-|TRBJ1-1
CASSYGTPNTEAFF
TGTGCCAGCAGCTATGGGACACCGAACACTGAAGCTTTCTTT
>14|TRBV5-1|TRBD1|-|TRBJ1-2
CASSPGGGSYGYTF
TGCGCCAGCAGCCCAGGGGGCGGTAGCTATGGCTACACCTTC
>12|TRBV30|-|-|TRBJ1-5
CAWSPAWGRRHF
TGTGCCTGGAGTCCTGCTTGGGGGCGCCGGCATTTT
>15|TRBV11-2|TRBD2|-|TRBJ2-3
CASSPGLAGADTQYF
TGTGCCAGCAGCCCGGGACTAGCTGGAGCAGATACGCAGTATTTT
>13|TRBV29-1|-|-|TRBJ1-1
CGGKGGFETEAFF
TGCGGAGGGAAGGGAGGGTTTGAGACTGAAGCTTTCTTT
>13|TRBV29-1|-|-|TRBJ1-1
CSVESSMNTEAFF
TGCAGCGTTGAGAGCTCCATGAACACTGAAGCTTTCTTT
>16|TRBV4-3|TRBD1|-|TRBJ2-5
CASSRMGQGIPETQYF
TGCGCCAGCAGCCGTATGGGACAGGGAATCCCAGAGACCCAGTACTTC